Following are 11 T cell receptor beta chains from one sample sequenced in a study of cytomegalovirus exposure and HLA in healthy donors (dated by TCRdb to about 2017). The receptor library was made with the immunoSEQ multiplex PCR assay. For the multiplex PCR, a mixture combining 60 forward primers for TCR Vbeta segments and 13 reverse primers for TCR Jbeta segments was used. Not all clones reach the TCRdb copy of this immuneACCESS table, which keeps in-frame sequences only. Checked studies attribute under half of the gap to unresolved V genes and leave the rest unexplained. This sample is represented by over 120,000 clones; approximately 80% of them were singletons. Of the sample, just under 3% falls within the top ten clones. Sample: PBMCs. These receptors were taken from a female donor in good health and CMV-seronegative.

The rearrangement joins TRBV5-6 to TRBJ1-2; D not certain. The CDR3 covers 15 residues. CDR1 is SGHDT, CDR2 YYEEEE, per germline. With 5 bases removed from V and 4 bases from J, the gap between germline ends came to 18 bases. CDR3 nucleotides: TGTGCCAGCAGTCCTGGCGGGTGGGTCGGCTATGGCTACACCTTC. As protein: CASSPGGWVGYGYTF.

The CDR3 protein is CASATGASGDYEQYF. The CDR3 bases are TGTGCCAGCGCCACTGGGGCTAGCGGGGACTACGAGCAGTACTTC. The chain uses TRBV5-4 and TRBJ2-7, with TRBD2 matching 9 bases. This CDR3 region has 15 residues. Germline V lookup: CDR1 SGHNT, CDR2 YYREEE (reference sequence). The ends lost 7 bases at V and 3 bases at J; junction bases unmatched: 11.

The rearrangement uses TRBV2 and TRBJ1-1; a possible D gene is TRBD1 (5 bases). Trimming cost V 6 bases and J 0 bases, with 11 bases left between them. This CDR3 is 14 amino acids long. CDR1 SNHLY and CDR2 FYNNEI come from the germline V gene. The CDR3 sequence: CASRERQLNTEAFF. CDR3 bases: TGTGCCAGCAGAGAACGACAGTTGAACACTGAAGCTTTCTTT.

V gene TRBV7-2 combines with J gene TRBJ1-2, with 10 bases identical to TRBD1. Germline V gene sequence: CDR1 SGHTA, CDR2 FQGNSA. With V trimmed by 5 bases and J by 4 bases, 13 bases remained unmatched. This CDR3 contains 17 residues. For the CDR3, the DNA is TGTGCCAGCAGCAAGATGACAGGGGGCGGGGGTAGCTATGGCTACACCTTC. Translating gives CASSKMTGGGGSYGYTF. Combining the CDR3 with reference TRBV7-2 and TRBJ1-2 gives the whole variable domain GAGVSQSPSNKVTEKGKDVELRCDPISGHTALYWYRQSLGQGLEFLIYFQGNSAPDKSGLPSDRFSAERTGGSVSTLTIQRTQQEDSAVYLCASSKMTGGGGSYGYTFGSGTRLTVV.

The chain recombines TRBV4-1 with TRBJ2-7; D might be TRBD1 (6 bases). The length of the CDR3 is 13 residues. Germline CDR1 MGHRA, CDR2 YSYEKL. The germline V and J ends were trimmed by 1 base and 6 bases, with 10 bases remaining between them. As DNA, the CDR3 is TGCGCCAGCAGCCAAGTTCAGGGGCCCGAGCAGTACTTC. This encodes CASSQVQGPEQYF.

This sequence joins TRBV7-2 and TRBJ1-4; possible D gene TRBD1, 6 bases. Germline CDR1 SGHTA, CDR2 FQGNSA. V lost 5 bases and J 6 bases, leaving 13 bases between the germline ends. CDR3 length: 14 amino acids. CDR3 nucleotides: TGTGCCAGCAGCCCCCGGGCAGGGGATGAAAAACTGTTTTTT. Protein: CASSPRAGDEKLFF.

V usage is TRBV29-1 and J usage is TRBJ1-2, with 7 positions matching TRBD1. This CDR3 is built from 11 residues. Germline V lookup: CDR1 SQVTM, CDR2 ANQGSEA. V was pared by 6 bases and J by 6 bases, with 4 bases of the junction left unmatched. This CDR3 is CSVYRGDGYTF. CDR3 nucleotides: TGCAGCGTATACAGGGGAGATGGCTACACCTTC.

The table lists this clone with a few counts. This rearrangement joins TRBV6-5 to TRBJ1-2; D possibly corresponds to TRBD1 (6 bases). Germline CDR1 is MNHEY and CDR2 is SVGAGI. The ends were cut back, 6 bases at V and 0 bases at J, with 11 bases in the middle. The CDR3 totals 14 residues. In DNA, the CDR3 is TGTGCCAGCAGCACAGGGATGGCTAACTATGGCTACACCTTC. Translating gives CASSTGMANYGYTF.

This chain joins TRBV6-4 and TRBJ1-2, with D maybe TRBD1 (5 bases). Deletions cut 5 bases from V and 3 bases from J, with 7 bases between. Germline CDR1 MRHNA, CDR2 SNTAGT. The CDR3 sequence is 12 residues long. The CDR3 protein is CASSLTDYGYTF. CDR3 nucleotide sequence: TGTGCCAGCAGTTTGACAGACTATGGCTACACCTTC.

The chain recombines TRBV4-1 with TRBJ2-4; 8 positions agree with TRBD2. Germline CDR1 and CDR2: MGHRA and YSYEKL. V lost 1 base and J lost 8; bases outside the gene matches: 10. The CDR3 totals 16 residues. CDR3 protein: CASSQAPGAGGDIQYF. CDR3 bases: TGCGCCAGCAGCCAAGCCCCGGGGGCCGGGGGGGACATTCAGTACTTC.

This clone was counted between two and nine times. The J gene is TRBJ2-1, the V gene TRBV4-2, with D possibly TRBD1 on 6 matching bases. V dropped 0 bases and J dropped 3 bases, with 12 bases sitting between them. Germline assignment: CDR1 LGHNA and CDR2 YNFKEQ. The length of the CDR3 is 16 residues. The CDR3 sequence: CASSQDLGALYNEQFF. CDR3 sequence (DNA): TGTGCCAGCAGCCAAGATTTGGGGGCCCTCTACAATGAGCAGTTCTTC.